Reported below is one TCR beta chain. The antigen is unknown. Assay used: immunoSEQ multiplex PCR; TCRdb lists only in-frame clones, some missing. The table has roughly 73,000 clones, approximately 95% seen once. The CDR3 has 14 amino acids. Deletions cut 3 bases from V and 3 bases from J, with 11 bases between. CDR1 and CDR2 from the germline V gene are WNHNN and SYGVQD (reference sequence). The data stem from a study of cytomegalovirus exposure and HLA in healthy donors. Study-wide findings and caveats: Some TCR beta chains (164 of them) were listed as cytomegalovirus-associated. Published work reported that the classifier diagnosed cytomegalovirus status with high specificity and sensitivity.

Specimen: PBMCs. This chain uses TRBV10-1 with TRBJ1-1; D perhaps matches TRBD1 (5 bases). The sequence was collected from a man aged 18 to 35 in good health and CMV-seronegative. The CDR3 bases are TGCGCCAGCAGTGATACGGGGGACGACACTGAAGCTTTCTTT. This codes for CASSDTGDDTEAFF.